This TCR beta chain derives from a study of cytomegalovirus exposure and HLA in healthy donors. Study-level information: The same platform used for the approximately 670 first-cohort repertoires was also used for the 90 to 150 validation repertoires, as a later analysis reported. General study points: Some TCR beta chains (164 of them) were listed as cytomegalovirus-associated. A subsequent analysis found that TCR clusters from the first cohort also tended to co-occur in the 110 or so validation repertoires, with about 94% of cluster scores above 0.

Produced via immunoSEQ multiplex PCR; TCRdb's table is partial and in-frame only. The data show around 180,000 clones, approximately 88% seen once. CDR1 is SGHDT and CDR2 is YYEEEE in the germline V gene. Trimming took off 0 bases at V and 4 bases at J, with 16 bases between the two ends. CDR3 length: 16 amino acids. Note on this clone: Its specificity is unknown.

The genes are TRBV5-6 and TRBJ1-2; maybe TRBD1 (6 bases). The sequencing input was PBMCs. This receptor was obtained from a man in his late teens or twenties in good health and CMV-seropositive. The CDR3 nucleotides are TGTGCCAGCAGCTTGGAGGGGGTCCCCTTGTTCTATGGCTACACCTTC. This gives the protein CASSLEGVPLFYGYTF.